The next 30 T cell receptor beta chains were all read from a single sample in a study of regulatory T cells in long-lasting Graves disease. Time point: newly diagnosed GD, antithyroid drugs for less than 3 months. PBMC-derived RNA was used for the TCR library. Combining iRepertoire HTBI primers with Arm-PCR of CDR3 regions, the authors built TCR beta libraries. TCRdb independently ran MiXCR on the multiplex PCR reads; one entry per CDR3 protein. The repertoire holds around 500,000 distinct CDR3 sequences, with 12% as singletons. The same sample was also studied in work on T cells in Graves' hyperthyroidism and ophthalmopathy.

This specimen was peripheral blood mononuclear cells (PBMCs), taken at new diagnosis, from a patient treated with antithyroid drugs. All receptors come from a woman in her 30s with Graves disease.

In regard to this clonotype: One end of the junction is discordant with germline, which a read error may explain. The V call is TRBV13, the J call TRBJ2-7; 8 bases are shared with TRBD2. The CDR3 loop spans 15 amino acids. The germline gives CDR1 PRHDT, CDR2 FYEKMQ (reference sequence). Here the CDR3 reads CASSSSGSETYEQDF. The CDR3 coding sequence is TGTGCCAGCAGTTCAAGCGGGAGTGAGACCTACGAGCAGGACTTC.

This clonotype has ten or more counts. The chain employs TRBV2 and TRBJ1-5; D is ambiguous. V lost 7 bases to trimming and J lost 2 bases, with 9 bases between them. This CDR3 comprises 13 residues. Germline-derived CDR1 and CDR2 are SNHLY and FYNNEI. The CDR3 protein is CASKVMGNQPQHF. In DNA form, the CDR3 reads TGTGCCAGCAAAGTTATGGGCAATCAGCCCCAGCATTTT.

This clonotype came up many times. CDR3 nucleotides: TGTGCCAGCTCACCAAGGGCCGCCTCCTACGAGCAGTACTTC. Encoded protein: CASSPRAASYEQYF. The chain links TRBV18 to TRBJ2-7, with D hard to call. Germline V gene data show CDR1 as KGHSH and CDR2 as LQKENI. The V end was cut by 2 bases, the J end by 0 bases, with 8 bases between. This CDR3 comprises 14 residues.

This chain links TRBV6-2 or TRBV6-3 with TRBJ2-5; TRBD2 matches at 12 bases. V lost 2 bases and J lost 2; bases outside the gene matches: 6. Germline V lookup: CDR1 MNHEY, CDR2 SVGEGT. This CDR3 is built from 17 residues. The CDR3 DNA is TGTGCCAGCAGTTACCTCCGACTAGCGGGAGAACAAGAGACCCAGTACTTC. Translating gives CASSYLRLAGEQETQYF.

This clonotype came up many times. This chain connects TRBV7-2 to TRBJ2-5, with 7 bases identical to TRBD1. Germline-derived CDR1 and CDR2 are SGHTA and FQGNSA. The J segment lost 4 bases and the V segment lost 6 bases, leaving 5 bases of the junction unmatched. The CDR3 contains 13 residues. CDR3 sequence (DNA): TGTGCCAGCAGTTTGAACAGGGGAGAGACCCAGTACTTC. It encodes CASSLNRGETQYF. The whole variable domain, remainder taken from reference TRBV7-2 and TRBJ2-5, is GAGVSQSPSNKVTEKGKDVELRCDPISGHTALYWYRQSLGQGLEFLIYFQGNSAPDKSGLPSDRFSAERTGGSVSTLTIQRTQQEDSAVYLCASSLNRGETQYFGPGTRLLVL.

In this sample, this clonotype turned up many times. The rearrangement links TRBV6-2 or TRBV6-3 to TRBJ2-5; D not certain. This CDR3 spans 13 amino acids. CDR1 is MNHEY, CDR2 SVGEGT, per germline. V was trimmed by 4 bases and J by 6 bases, leaving 12 bases between them. The CDR3 region has the DNA TGTGCCAGCAGTTTACTCGATATACAGACCCAGTACTTC. Amino acids: CASSLLDIQTQYF.

This clonotype was picked up many times. DNA for the CDR3: TGTGCCAGCAGTTTAAAACACCTAGCGGTTAACACCGGGGAGCTGTTTTTT. Amino acid sequence: CASSLKHLAVNTGELFF. The V call is TRBV12-3 or TRBV12-4, the J call TRBJ2-2; 7 bases are a match to TRBD2. J gave up 2 bases and V 2 bases, and 8 bases lay outside the gene matches. The CDR3 consists of 17 residues.

This clonotype was seen at least ten times. The chain employs TRBV6-5 and TRBJ2-1, with 13 bases aligning to TRBD2. Looked up from germline, CDR1 is MNHEY and CDR2 is SVGAGI. Trimming took 4 bases from V and 9 from J; bases not matched to a gene: 12. The CDR3 runs to 17 residues. The CDR3 coding sequence is TGTGCCAGCAGTTCCCCTCGGACTAGCGGGAGTGGGGCTGAGCAGTTCTTC. Its translation: CASSSPRTSGSGAEQFF.

This clonotype was picked up many times. The CDR3 bases are TGTGCCAGCGCGACAGGGGGCGACTATGGCTACACCTTC. It yields the protein CASATGGDYGYTF. The chain couples TRBV2 to TRBJ1-2; 10 bases fit TRBD1. Germline V CDR1 and CDR2: SNHLY, FYNNEI. The trim removed 8 bases at V and 3 bases at J, leaving 3 bases unmatched. The CDR3 covers 13 residues.

The chain has TRBV18 and TRBJ1-2; TRBD1 aligns across 12 bases. Germline values: CDR1 KGHSH, CDR2 LQKENI. Trimming removed 1 base from V and 8 bases from J; junction bases left unmatched: 5. The CDR3 loop spans 15 amino acids. CDR3 nucleotides: TGTGCCAGCTCACCACGGGACAGGGGGCGCGACGGCTACACCTTC. It is translated as CASSPRDRGRDGYTF.

Of note for this clonotype: A read error may explain this, as a much larger clone is one base away. The V gene is TRBV11-2, the J gene TRBJ2-7, with D perhaps being TRBD1 or TRBD2 (5 bases each). Germline CDR1 and CDR2: SGHAT and FQNNGV. V was trimmed by 5 bases and J by 0 bases, leaving 14 bases between them. This CDR3 region has 15 residues. The CDR3 DNA sequence: TGTGCCAGCAGCCAAGCGGCAGGGAGCTCCTACGAGCAGTACTTC. It is translated as CASSQAAGSSYEQYF.

This clonotype was picked up one time. The chain joins TRBV28 to TRBJ2-1; perhaps TRBD1 as D (6 bases). Trimming removed 6 bases from V and 3 bases from J, with 12 bases in between. The germline CDR1 and CDR2 sequences are MDHEN and SYDVKM. The CDR3 sequence is 14 residues long. CDR3 nucleotide sequence: TGTGCCAGCAGGGATATAGGGGGCTACAATGAGCAGTTCTTC. Translation: CASRDIGGYNEQFF. Based on the CDR3 plus reference TRBV28 and TRBJ2-1, the full variable domain is DVKVTQSSRYLVKRTGEKVFLECVQDMDHENMFWYRQDPGLGLRLIYFSYDVKMKEKGDIPEGYSVSREKKERFSLILESASTNQTSMYLCASRDIGGYNEQFFGPGTRLTVL.

This clonotype showed up just a few times. One end of the junction does not line up with germline, which may come from a read error. J is TRBJ1-2 and V is TRBV7-9; D uncertain. CDR3 length: 13 amino acids. The germline V gene encodes CDR1 SEHNR and CDR2 FQNEAQ (reference sequence). The CDR3 DNA reads as TGTGCCAGCACCTTACACGGATACTATGGCTACACCTTC. Translating gives CASTLHGYYGYTF.

The chain links TRBV19 to TRBJ1-2; 7 positions match TRBD1. The trim removed 9 bases at V and 7 bases at J, leaving 17 bases unmatched. Germline V gene lookup returns CDR1 LNHDA and CDR2 SQIVND (reference sequence). The CDR3 length is 15 residues. CDR3 sequence reads: CASSVAATGYGGYTF. For the CDR3, the DNA is TGTGCCAGCAGCGTAGCGGCGACAGGGTACGGTGGCTACACCTTC.

This clonotype was observed at least ten times. J is TRBJ2-3 and V is TRBV6-1; 7 nucleotides match TRBD2. The CDR3 contains 13 residues. The ends lost 8 bases at V and 2 bases at J; junction bases unmatched: 4. CDR1 is MNHNS, CDR2 SASEGT, per germline. Here the CDR3 reads CASGLGDTDTQYF. The CDR3 DNA reads as TGTGCCAGCGGACTAGGAGACACAGATACGCAGTATTTT.

This clonotype was seen many times. CDR3 amino acids: CASTDPTIKNIQYF. For the CDR3, the DNA is TGTGCCAGTACGGACCCAACGATCAAAAACATTCAGTACTTC. The J gene is TRBJ2-4, the V gene TRBV19; no firm D call. The ends were cut back, 7 bases at V and 3 bases at J, with 13 bases in the middle. In germline, CDR1 is LNHDA, CDR2 SQIVND (reference sequence). The length of the CDR3 is 14 residues.

Remarks on this clonotype: Since the CDR3 does not end with the conserved phenylalanine or tryptophan, this likely comes from a read error. The rearrangement joins TRBV7-3 to TRBJ2-3, with 12 bases identical to TRBD2. CDR1 is SGHTA and CDR2 is FQGTGA in the germline V gene. The CDR3 is 16 amino acids. The junction had 3 bases not matched to a gene; V was cut back by 5 bases and J by 0 bases. In nucleotides, the CDR3 is TGTGCCAGCAGCCCCGGGACTAGCGGGAGCACAGATACGCAGTATTCT. Protein sequence: CASSPGTSGSTDTQYS.

This clonotype came up many times. The genes are TRBV27 and TRBJ2-3, with D uncertain. CDR3 length equals 15 residues. Trimming removed 1 base at V and 1 base at J, with 9 bases between. From germline, CDR1 is MNHEY and CDR2 SMNVEV (reference sequence). As DNA, the CDR3 is TGTGCCAGCAGTTTATACGGACCGCGCACAGATACGCAGTATTTT. Its translation is CASSLYGPRTDTQYF.

This clonotype appeared many times. The rearrangement joins TRBV11-2 to TRBJ1-4, with D possibly TRBD1 on 5 matching bases. Trimming shortened V by 5 bases and J by 8 bases, and 15 bases separated the two germline ends. Germline CDR1 SGHAT, CDR2 FQNNGV. CDR3 length: 14 amino acids. The CDR3 region is CASSRGGTGEKLFF. CDR3 DNA sequence: TGTGCCAGCAGCCGGGGGGGGACGGGCGAAAAACTGTTTTTT.

This clonotype was seen a handful of times. The rearrangement uses TRBV20-1 and TRBJ1-4; tentative D call: TRBD1 (5 bases). Germline V gives CDR1 DFQATT, CDR2 SNEGSKA (reference sequence). Trimming cost V 3 bases and J 3 bases, with 8 bases left between them. The CDR3 extends over 13 amino acids. The CDR3 nucleotides are TGCAGTGCTAGCGGAGGGGCTAATGAAAAACTGTTTTTT. Protein product: CSASGGANEKLFF.

The rearrangement uses TRBV20-1 and TRBJ1-5, with D perhaps matching TRBD1 (6 bases). This CDR3 contains 11 residues. Trimming removed 6 bases from V and 6 bases from J, with 9 bases in between. CDR1 DFQATT and CDR2 SNEGSKA come from the germline V gene (reference sequence). DNA of the CDR3: TGCAGTGCAGGGGGTCCTCAGCCCCAGCATTTT. It specifies CSAGGPQPQHF.

The chain links TRBV29-1 to TRBJ2-5; D may be TRBD2 (7 bases). Germline lookup yields CDR1 SQVTM and CDR2 ANQGSEA. This CDR3 is built from 14 residues. V was clipped by 3 bases and J by 7 bases, with 18 bases between them. For the CDR3, the DNA is TGCAGCGTTGATGGGGGGGCCAGGGTGTGGACCCAGTACTTC. Amino acid sequence: CSVDGGARVWTQYF. The full variable domain, its missing parts supplied by reference TRBV29-1 and TRBJ2-5, is SAVISQKPSRDICQRGTSLTIQCQVDSQVTMMFWYRQQPGQSLTLIATANQGSEATYESGFVIDKFPISRPNLTFSTLTVSNMSPEDSSIYLCSVDGGARVWTQYFGPGTRLLVL.

This clonotype was detected many times. This rearrangement joins TRBV7-3 to TRBJ1-1, with TRBD1 identical over 7 bases. CDR1 is SGHTA, CDR2 FQGTGA, per germline. The CDR3 extends over 14 amino acids. With V trimmed by 3 bases and J by 4 bases, 5 bases remained unmatched. The CDR3 region has the DNA TGTGCCAGCAGCTTCGGGGACAGTAGCACTGAAGCTTTCTTT. Encoded protein: CASSFGDSSTEAFF. The full variable domain, completed using reference TRBV7-3 and TRBJ1-1, is GAGVSQTPSNKVTEKGKYVELRCDPISGHTALYWYRQSLGQGPEFLIYFQGTGAADDSGLPNDRFFAVRPEGSVSTLKIQRTERGDSAVYLCASSFGDSSTEAFFGQGTRLTVV.

J is TRBJ2-1 and V is TRBV18; 12 nucleotides align to TRBD2. The CDR3 covers 17 residues. The V gene's germline CDR1 is KGHSH and CDR2 LQKENI. J gave up 8 bases and V 3 bases, and 11 bases lay outside the gene matches. The CDR3, as DNA: TGTGCCAGCTCACCTTTTCCCGGGACTAGCGGGCACGATGAGCAGTTCTTC. This gives the protein CASSPFPGTSGHDEQFF.

This clonotype was counted ten times or more. The V gene is TRBV20-1, the J gene TRBJ2-7; 11 positions match TRBD2. V lost 5 bases to trimming and J lost 3 bases; unmatched junction nucleotides: 6. Germline V gene lookup returns CDR1 DFQATT and CDR2 SNEGSKA (reference sequence). This CDR3 comprises 14 residues. The DNA of the CDR3 is TGCAGTGCTTCACCGGGACTAGCGGACTACGAGCAGTACTTC. Translating it yields CSASPGLADYEQYF.

The gene calls are TRBV5-5 and TRBJ1-1, with D uncertain. Germline V gene sequence: CDR1 SGHKS, CDR2 YYEKEE (reference sequence). Trimming removed 5 bases from V and 4 bases from J, with 18 bases in between. This CDR3 has 15 amino acids. In DNA form, the CDR3 reads TGTGCCAGCAGTCCCCCCCACAACTTGCTCACTGAAGCTTTCTTT. Translation gives CASSPPHNLLTEAFF.

This clonotype was seen ten or more times. J is TRBJ2-1 and V is TRBV7-9; 7 bases map to TRBD2. From germline, CDR1 is SEHNR and CDR2 FQNEAQ (reference sequence). The CDR3 consists of 17 residues. Unmatched junction bases numbered 12, after V lost 2 bases and J lost 5 bases. CDR3 DNA: TGTGCCAGCAGCTTATTGGGTAGCGGGCGAGCCCACAATGAGCAGTTCTTC. It yields the protein CASSLLGSGRAHNEQFF.

The chain uses TRBV28 and TRBJ1-1; a weak D match, TRBD1 (5 bases). CDR1 and CDR2 from the germline V gene are MDHEN and SYDVKM. The CDR3 is 12 amino acids. The V end lost 3 bases, the J end lost 8 bases, and 10 bases lay between the germline ends. CDR3 region: CASSFARTEAFF. Written as DNA, the CDR3 is TGTGCCAGCAGTTTTGCCAGGACAGAAGCTTTCTTT.

This clonotype was counted ten times or more. The chain uses TRBV29-1 and TRBJ1-1; D is unresolved. The V gene's germline CDR1 is SQVTM and CDR2 ANQGSEA. This CDR3 comprises 12 residues. V gave up 4 bases and J gave up 2 bases, with 8 bases separating them. Here the CDR3 DNA reads TGCAGCGTTGCTTCGGGAAACACTGAAGCTTTCTTT. Translation: CSVASGNTEAFF.

This clonotype showed up many times. The CDR3 coding sequence is TGTGCCAGCAGTGTCCAGCGGGCCAGAGGAGGCGAGCAGTTCTTC. Protein product: CASSVQRARGGEQFF. The rearrangement links TRBV2 to TRBJ2-1; possible D gene TRBD2, 6 bases. Trimming pared 4 bases from V and 10 bases from J, leaving 20 bases between. CDR3 length equals 15 residues. Germline CDR1 SNHLY, CDR2 FYNNEI.